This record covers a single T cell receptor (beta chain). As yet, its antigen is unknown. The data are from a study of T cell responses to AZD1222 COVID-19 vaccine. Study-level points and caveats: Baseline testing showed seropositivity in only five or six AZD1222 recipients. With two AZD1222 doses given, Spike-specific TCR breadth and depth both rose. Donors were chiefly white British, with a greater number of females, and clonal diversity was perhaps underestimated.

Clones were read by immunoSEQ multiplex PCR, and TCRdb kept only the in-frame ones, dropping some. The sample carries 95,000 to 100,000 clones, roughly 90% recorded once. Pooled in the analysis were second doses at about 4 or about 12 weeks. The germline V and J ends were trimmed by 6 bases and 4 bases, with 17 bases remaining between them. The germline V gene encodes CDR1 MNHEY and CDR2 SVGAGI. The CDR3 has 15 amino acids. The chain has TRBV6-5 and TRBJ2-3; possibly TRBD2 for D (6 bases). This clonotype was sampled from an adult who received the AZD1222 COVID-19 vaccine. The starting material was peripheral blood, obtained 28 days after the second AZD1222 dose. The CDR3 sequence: CASRRGGNNADTQYF. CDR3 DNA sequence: TGTGCCAGCAGAAGGGGCGGGAACAACGCAGATACGCAGTATTTT.